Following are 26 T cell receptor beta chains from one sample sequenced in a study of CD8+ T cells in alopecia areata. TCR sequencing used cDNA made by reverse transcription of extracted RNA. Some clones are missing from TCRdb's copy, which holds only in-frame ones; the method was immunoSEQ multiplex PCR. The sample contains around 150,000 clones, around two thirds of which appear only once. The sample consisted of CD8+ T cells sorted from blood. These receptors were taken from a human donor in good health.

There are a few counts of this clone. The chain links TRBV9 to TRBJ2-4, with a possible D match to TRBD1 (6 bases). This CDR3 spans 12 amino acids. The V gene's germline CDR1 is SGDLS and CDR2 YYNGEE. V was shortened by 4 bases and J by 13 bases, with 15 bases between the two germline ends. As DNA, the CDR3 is TGTGCCAGCAGCCCGGACAGCGTGACACAGTACTTC. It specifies CASSPDSVTQYF.

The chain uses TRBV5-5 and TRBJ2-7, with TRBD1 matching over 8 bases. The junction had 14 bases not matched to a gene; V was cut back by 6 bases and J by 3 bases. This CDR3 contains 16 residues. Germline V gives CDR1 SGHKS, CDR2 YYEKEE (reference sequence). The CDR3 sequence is CASNLFPGQDVYEQYF. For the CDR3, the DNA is TGTGCCAGCAACCTCTTCCCGGGACAGGACGTCTACGAGCAGTACTTC.

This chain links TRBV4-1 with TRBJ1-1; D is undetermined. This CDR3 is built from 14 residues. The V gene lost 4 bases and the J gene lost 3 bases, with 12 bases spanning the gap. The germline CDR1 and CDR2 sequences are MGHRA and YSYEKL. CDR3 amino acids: CASSPPDGYTEAFF. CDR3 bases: TGCGCCAGCAGCCCCCCCGACGGATACACTGAAGCTTTCTTT.

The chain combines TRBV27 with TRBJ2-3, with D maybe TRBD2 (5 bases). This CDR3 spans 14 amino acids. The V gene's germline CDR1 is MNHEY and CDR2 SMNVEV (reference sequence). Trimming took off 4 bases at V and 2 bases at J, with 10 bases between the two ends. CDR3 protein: CASSSEGYTDTQYF. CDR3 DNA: TGTGCCAGCAGTTCCGAGGGATACACAGATACGCAGTATTTT.

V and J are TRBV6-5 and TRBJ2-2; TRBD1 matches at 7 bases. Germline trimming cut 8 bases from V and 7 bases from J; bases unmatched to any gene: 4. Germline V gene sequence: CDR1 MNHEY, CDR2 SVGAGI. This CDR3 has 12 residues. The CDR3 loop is CASRQGLGELFF. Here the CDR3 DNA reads TGTGCCAGCCGACAGGGCCTCGGGGAGCTGTTTTTT.

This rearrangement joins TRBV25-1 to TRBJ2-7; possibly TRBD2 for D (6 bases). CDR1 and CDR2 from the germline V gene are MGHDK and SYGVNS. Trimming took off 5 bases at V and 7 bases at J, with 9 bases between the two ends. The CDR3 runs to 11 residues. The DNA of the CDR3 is TGTGCCAGCAGTTCCCGGGGGGAGCAGTACTTC. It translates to CASSSRGEQYF.

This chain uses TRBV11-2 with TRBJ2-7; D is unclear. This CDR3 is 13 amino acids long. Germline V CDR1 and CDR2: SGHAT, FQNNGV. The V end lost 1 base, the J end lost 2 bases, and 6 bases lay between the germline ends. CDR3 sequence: CASSLASAYEQYF. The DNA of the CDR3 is TGTGCCAGCAGCTTAGCATCCGCCTACGAGCAGTACTTC.

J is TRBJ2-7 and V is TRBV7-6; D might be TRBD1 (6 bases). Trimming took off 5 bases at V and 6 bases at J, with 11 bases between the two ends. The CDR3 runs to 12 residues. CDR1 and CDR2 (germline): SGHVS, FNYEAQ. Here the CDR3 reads CASSASGVEQYF. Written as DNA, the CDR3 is TGTGCCAGCAGCGCCTCAGGGGTCGAGCAGTACTTC.

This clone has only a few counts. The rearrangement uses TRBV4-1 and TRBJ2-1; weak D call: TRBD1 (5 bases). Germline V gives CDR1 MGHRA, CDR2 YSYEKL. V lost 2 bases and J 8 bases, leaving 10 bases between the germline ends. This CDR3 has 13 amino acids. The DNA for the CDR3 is TGCGCCAGCAGCCAACGACAGAATCATGAGCAGTTCTTC. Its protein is CASSQRQNHEQFF.

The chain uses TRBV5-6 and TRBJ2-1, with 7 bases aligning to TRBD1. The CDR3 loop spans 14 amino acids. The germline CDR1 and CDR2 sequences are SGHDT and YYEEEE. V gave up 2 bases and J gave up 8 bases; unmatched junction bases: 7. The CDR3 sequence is CASSLGDSEHEQFF. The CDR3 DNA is TGTGCCAGCAGCTTAGGGGACAGTGAGCATGAGCAGTTCTTC.

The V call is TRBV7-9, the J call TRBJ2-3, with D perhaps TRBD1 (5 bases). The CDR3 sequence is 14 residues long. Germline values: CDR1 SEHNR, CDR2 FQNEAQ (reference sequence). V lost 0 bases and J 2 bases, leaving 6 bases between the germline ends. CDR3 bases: TGTGCCAGCAGCTTAGCGGGGCTCACAGATACGCAGTATTTT. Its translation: CASSLAGLTDTQYF. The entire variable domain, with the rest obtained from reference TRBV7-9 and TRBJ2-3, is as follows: DTGVSQNPRHKITKRGQNVTFRCDPISEHNRLYWYRQTLGQGPEFLTYFQNEAQLEKSRLLSDRFSAERPKGSFSTLEIQRTEQGDSAMYLCASSLAGLTDTQYFGPGTRLTVL.

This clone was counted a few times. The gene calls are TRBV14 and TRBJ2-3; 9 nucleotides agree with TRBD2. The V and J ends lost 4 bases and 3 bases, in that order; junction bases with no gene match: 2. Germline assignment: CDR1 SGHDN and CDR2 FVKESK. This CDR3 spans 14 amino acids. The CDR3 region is CASSLSGSTDTQYF. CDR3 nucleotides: TGTGCCAGCAGCCTTAGCGGGAGTACAGATACGCAGTATTTT.

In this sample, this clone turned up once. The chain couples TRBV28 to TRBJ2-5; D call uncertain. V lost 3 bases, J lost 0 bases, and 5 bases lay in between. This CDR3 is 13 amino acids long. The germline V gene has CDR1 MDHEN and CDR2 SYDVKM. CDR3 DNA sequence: TGTGCCAGCAGTTTCCCTTACCAAGAGACCCAGTACTTC. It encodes CASSFPYQETQYF. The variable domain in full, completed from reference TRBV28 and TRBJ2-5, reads DVKVTQSSRYLVKRTGEKVFLECVQDMDHENMFWYRQDPGLGLRLIYFSYDVKMKEKGDIPEGYSVSREKKERFSLILESASTNQTSMYLCASSFPYQETQYFGPGTRLLVL.

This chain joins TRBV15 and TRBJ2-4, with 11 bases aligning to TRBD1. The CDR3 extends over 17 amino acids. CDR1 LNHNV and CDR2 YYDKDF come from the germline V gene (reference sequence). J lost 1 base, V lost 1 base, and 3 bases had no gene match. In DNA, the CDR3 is TGTGCCACCAGCAGAGGGACAGGGGGCGCGGCCAAAAACATTCAGTACTTC. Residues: CATSRGTGGAAKNIQYF.

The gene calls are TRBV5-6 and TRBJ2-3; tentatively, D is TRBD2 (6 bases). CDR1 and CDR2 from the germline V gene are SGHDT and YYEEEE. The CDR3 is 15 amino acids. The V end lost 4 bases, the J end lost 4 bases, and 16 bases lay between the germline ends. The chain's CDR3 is CASSTPGDSSDTQYF. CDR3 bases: TGTGCCAGCAGCACCCCGGGGGATTCATCAGATACGCAGTATTTT.

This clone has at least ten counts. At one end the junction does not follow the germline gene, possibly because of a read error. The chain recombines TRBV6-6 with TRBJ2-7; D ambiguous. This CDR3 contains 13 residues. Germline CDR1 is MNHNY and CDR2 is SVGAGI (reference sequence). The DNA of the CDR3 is TGTGCCACCAGTAGACGGAGATTGGACGAGCAGTACTTC. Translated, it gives CATSRRRLDEQYF.

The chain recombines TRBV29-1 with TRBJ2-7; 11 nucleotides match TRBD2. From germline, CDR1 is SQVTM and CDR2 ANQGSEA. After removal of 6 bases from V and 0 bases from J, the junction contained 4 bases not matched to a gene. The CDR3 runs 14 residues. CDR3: CSVETSGNSYEQYF. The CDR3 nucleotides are TGCAGCGTAGAGACTAGCGGGAACTCCTACGAGCAGTACTTC.

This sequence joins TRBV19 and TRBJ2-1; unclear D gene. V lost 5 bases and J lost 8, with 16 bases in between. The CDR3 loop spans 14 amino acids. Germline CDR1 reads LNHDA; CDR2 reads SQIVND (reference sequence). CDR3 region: CASSLGFDLDEQFF. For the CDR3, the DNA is TGTGCCAGTAGTTTAGGTTTTGATTTAGATGAGCAGTTCTTC.

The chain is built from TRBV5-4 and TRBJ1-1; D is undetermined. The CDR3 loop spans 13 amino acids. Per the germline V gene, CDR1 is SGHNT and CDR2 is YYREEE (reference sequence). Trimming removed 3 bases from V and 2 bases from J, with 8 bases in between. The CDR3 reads CASSSDLNTEAFF. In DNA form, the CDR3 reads TGTGCCAGCAGCTCGGACCTTAACACTGAAGCTTTCTTT.

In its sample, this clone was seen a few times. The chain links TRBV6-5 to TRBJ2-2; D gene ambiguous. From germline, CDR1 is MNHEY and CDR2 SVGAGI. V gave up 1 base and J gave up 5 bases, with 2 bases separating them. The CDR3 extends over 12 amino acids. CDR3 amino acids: CASSYWTGELFF. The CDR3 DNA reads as TGTGCCAGCAGTTACTGGACCGGGGAGCTGTTTTTT.

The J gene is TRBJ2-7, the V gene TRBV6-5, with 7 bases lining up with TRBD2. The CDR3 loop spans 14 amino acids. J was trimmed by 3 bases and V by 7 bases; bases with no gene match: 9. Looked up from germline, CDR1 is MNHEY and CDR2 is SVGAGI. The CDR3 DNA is TGTGCCAGCAAAAGGGAGGGAGTCCTCTACGAGCAGTACTTC. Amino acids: CASKREGVLYEQYF.

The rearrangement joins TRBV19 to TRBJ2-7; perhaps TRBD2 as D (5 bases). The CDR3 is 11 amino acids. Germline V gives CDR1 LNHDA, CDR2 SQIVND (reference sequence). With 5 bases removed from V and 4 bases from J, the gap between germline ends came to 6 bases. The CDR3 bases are TGTGCCAGTAGTGGCGGGTACGAGCAGTACTTC. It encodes CASSGGYEQYF.

The CDR3 protein is CASSSRTSGRIHEQFF. The CDR3 nucleotides are TGTGCCAGCAGCTCCCGGACTAGCGGGAGGATCCATGAGCAGTTCTTC. The rearrangement uses TRBV7-9 and TRBJ2-1, with 14 bases identical to TRBD2. J gave up 8 bases and V 4 bases, and 7 bases lay outside the gene matches. This CDR3 region has 16 residues. Germline CDR1 SEHNR, CDR2 FQNEAQ (reference sequence).

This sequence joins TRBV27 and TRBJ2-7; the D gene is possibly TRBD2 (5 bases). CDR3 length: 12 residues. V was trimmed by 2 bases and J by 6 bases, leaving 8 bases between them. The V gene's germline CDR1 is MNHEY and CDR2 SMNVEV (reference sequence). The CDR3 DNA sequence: TGTGCCAGCAGTTTAGGAGGCTCCGAGCAGTACTTC. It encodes CASSLGGSEQYF.

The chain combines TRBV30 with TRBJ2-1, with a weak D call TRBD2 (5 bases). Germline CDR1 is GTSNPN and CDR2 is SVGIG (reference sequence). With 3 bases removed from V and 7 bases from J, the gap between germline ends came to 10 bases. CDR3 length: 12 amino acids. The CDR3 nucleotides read TGTGCCTGGAGACTAGAGAGGAATGAGCAGTTCTTC. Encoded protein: CAWRLERNEQFF. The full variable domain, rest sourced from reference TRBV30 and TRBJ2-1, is SQTIHQWPATLVQPVGSPLSLECTVEGTSNPNLYWYRQAAGRGLQLLFYSVGIGQISSEVPQNLSASRPQDRQFILSSKKLLLSDSGFYLCAWRLERNEQFFGPGTRLTVL.

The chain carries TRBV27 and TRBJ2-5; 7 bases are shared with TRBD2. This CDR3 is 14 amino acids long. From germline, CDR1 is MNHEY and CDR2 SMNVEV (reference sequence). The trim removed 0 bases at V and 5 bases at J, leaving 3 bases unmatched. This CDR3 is CASSLSAGDETQYF. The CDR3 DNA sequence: TGTGCCAGCAGTTTATCTGCGGGGGACGAGACCCAGTACTTC.